The 16 T cell receptor beta chains listed next were all sequenced from one sample in a study of Tregs in tolerant kidney transplant recipients. Data came from immunoSEQ multiplex PCR; TCRdb stores just in-frame clones and leaves some out. In the table there are about 64,000 clones, 95% to 98% of which are singletons. The sequences come from Tregs from blood, collected before the transplant. These receptors were collected from a human donor who received a combined kidney and bone marrow transplant.

The V call is TRBV19, the J call TRBJ2-7, with 7 positions matching TRBD1. CDR1 LNHDA and CDR2 SQIVND come from the germline V gene (reference sequence). CDR3 length equals 15 residues. V was pared by 6 bases and J by 3 bases, with 11 bases of the junction left unmatched. The CDR3 loop is CASRHDRDGVYEQYF. As DNA, the CDR3 is TGTGCCAGTAGACACGACAGGGACGGGGTCTACGAGCAGTACTTC.

This clone has only one observation. The gene calls are TRBV7-2 and TRBJ2-7; D not certain. Germline values: CDR1 SGHTA, CDR2 FQGNSA. This CDR3 region has 12 residues. Trimming pared 0 bases from V and 7 bases from J, leaving 7 bases between. The CDR3 sequence: CASSLAFGEQYF. CDR3 nucleotide sequence: TGTGCCAGCAGCTTAGCGTTCGGGGAGCAGTACTTC.

The chain couples TRBV4-3 to TRBJ2-2; no firm D call. Trimming took 0 bases from V and 7 from J, leaving 9 bases between them. The germline V gene encodes CDR1 LGHNA and CDR2 YSLEER. The CDR3 extends over 14 amino acids. CDR3 nucleotides: TGCGCCAGCAGCCAAGAAACAGTAATCGGGGAGCTGTTTTTT. It specifies CASSQETVIGELFF.

This clone was detected only once. The chain is built from TRBV11-2 and TRBJ1-1; D unclear. The germline V gene encodes CDR1 SGHAT and CDR2 FQNNGV. The CDR3 spans 13 residues. V was cut by 0 bases and J by 7 bases, with 9 bases left in between. The CDR3 DNA reads TGTGCCAGCAGCTTAGACCGGGTTCTTGAAGCTTTCTTT. Amino acid sequence: CASSLDRVLEAFF.

The gene calls are TRBV28 and TRBJ1-1, with TRBD1 identical over 7 bases. V was clipped by 6 bases and J by 5 bases; unmatched bases: 9. The CDR3 is made up of 14 amino acids. Germline CDR1 is MDHEN and CDR2 is SYDVKM. The DNA for the CDR3 is TGTGCCAGCAGCCCGGAGACAGGGTGGACTGAAGCTTTCTTT. Its protein product is CASSPETGWTEAFF.

To note about this clone: Its ends do not fully match the called genes, so a read error is possible. The J gene is TRBJ2-6, the V gene TRBV14; 7 bases agree with TRBD1. The CDR3 totals 14 residues. Looked up from germline, CDR1 is SGHDN and CDR2 is FVKESK. The CDR3 reads CASSQYTLNRGRAF. The CDR3 nucleotides are TGTGCCAGCAGCCAATACACGTTAAACAGGGGCCGGGCTTTC.

This rearrangement joins TRBV7-9 to TRBJ2-7; 11 bases match TRBD2. The germline V gene encodes CDR1 SEHNR and CDR2 FQNEAQ (reference sequence). Trimming removed 3 bases from V and 2 bases from J; junction bases left unmatched: 6. This CDR3 comprises 16 residues. The CDR3 is CASSFKLAGVAYEQYF. CDR3 DNA sequence: TGTGCCAGCAGCTTTAAACTAGCGGGAGTCGCCTACGAGCAGTACTTC.

This clone was observed a single time. The V gene is TRBV6-5, the J gene TRBJ1-2; D possibly corresponds to TRBD1 (5 bases). Between the trimmed V and J ends, which lost 6 bases and 11 bases, there was a span of 19 bases. Germline V gene data show CDR1 as MNHEY and CDR2 as SVGAGI. This CDR3 is built from 13 residues. This CDR3 is CASRSPSRGRYTF. CDR3 DNA sequence: TGTGCCAGCAGATCCCCCAGTAGGGGTCGGTACACCTTC.

V and J are TRBV5-6 and TRBJ2-3, with 10 bases fitting TRBD1. This CDR3 spans 19 amino acids. Losses at the gene ends were 3 bases for V and 5 bases for J; bases not matched to a gene: 18. Germline V gene sequence: CDR1 SGHDT, CDR2 YYEEEE. CDR3 DNA: TGTGCCAGCAGCTCCTATCTGGGGCGACAGGGGGCTTGGATAGATACGCAGTATTTT. Translated, it gives CASSSYLGRQGAWIDTQYF.

The chain has TRBV19 and TRBJ2-2; possible D gene TRBD1, 5 bases. The CDR3 length is 15 residues. The germline gives CDR1 LNHDA, CDR2 SQIVND (reference sequence). Trimming pared 4 bases from V and 6 bases from J, leaving 15 bases between. The CDR3 sequence is CASSRATGMAGELFF. The CDR3 region has the DNA TGTGCCAGTAGTAGAGCAACAGGAATGGCCGGGGAGCTGTTTTTT. Full variable domain (rest looked up from reference TRBV19 and TRBJ2-2): DGGITQSPKYLFRKEGQNVTLSCEQNLNHDAMYWYRQDPGQGLRLIYYSQIVNDFQKGDIAEGYSVSREKKESFPLTVTSAQKNPTAFYLCASSRATGMAGELFFGEGSRLTVL.

This clone came up a few times. This chain joins TRBV5-1 and TRBJ2-1; D ambiguous. V was shortened by 1 base and J by 6 bases, with 5 bases between the two germline ends. The CDR3 sequence is 12 residues long. The V gene's germline CDR1 is SGHRS and CDR2 YFSETQ. The CDR3 here is CASSLLANEQFF. CDR3 nucleotide sequence: TGCGCCAGCAGCTTGTTGGCCAATGAGCAGTTCTTC. Full variable domain (outside the CDR3, taken from reference TRBV5-1 and TRBJ2-1): KAGVTQTPRYLIKTRGQQVTLSCSPISGHRSVSWYQQTPGQGLQFLFEYFSETQRNKGNFPGRFSGRQFSNSRSEMNVSTLELGDSALYLCASSLLANEQFFGPGTRLTVL.

V is TRBV7-8 and J is TRBJ2-7, with TRBD2 matching 10 bases. Trimming removed 4 bases from V and 5 bases from J; junction bases left unmatched: 11. CDR1 is SGHVS and CDR2 is FQNEAQ in the germline V gene. This CDR3 region has 16 residues. The DNA of the CDR3 is TGTGCCAGCAGCTCCCGGGTGCTAGCGGGAGTCCACGAGCAGTACTTC. Its translation is CASSSRVLAGVHEQYF.

The chain links TRBV19 to TRBJ2-3; 7 bases map to TRBD2. Germline V CDR1 and CDR2: LNHDA, SQIVND (reference sequence). There are 16 residues in the CDR3. Trimming cost V 3 bases and J 3 bases; bases outside gene matches: 9. CDR3 region: CASSMLGRAGTDTQYF. CDR3 coding DNA: TGTGCCAGTAGTATGTTGGGGAGGGCCGGGACAGATACGCAGTATTTT.

This clone appeared a single time. The CDR3 is CAHRGGYEQYF. In nucleotides, the CDR3 is TGTGCCCATCGAGGGGGCTACGAGCAGTACTTC. The gene calls are TRBV6-1 and TRBJ2-7, with D possibly matching TRBD1 (6 bases). The V and J ends lost 11 bases and 3 bases respectively, with 11 bases between them. CDR1 MNHNS and CDR2 SASEGT come from the germline V gene. The length of the CDR3 is 11 residues.

This chain joins TRBV29-1 and TRBJ2-1; TRBD1 aligns across 7 bases. The CDR3 spans 13 residues. The germline gives CDR1 SQVTM, CDR2 ANQGSEA. V was pared by 6 bases and J by 0 bases, with 2 bases of the junction left unmatched. CDR3 in DNA: TGCAGCGTACAGGGGACCTCCTACAATGAGCAGTTCTTC. It specifies CSVQGTSYNEQFF.

This chain joins TRBV5-4 and TRBJ2-3, with TRBD2 identical over 12 bases. V dropped 0 bases and J dropped 4; count of bases not matched to a gene: 9. This CDR3 spans 18 amino acids. The germline V gene has CDR1 SGHNT and CDR2 YYREEE (reference sequence). The DNA for the CDR3 is TGTGCCAGCAGCTTGGGGGCTAGCGGGGGGGCCTGGGCAGATACGCAGTATTTT. Translated, it gives CASSLGASGGAWADTQYF.